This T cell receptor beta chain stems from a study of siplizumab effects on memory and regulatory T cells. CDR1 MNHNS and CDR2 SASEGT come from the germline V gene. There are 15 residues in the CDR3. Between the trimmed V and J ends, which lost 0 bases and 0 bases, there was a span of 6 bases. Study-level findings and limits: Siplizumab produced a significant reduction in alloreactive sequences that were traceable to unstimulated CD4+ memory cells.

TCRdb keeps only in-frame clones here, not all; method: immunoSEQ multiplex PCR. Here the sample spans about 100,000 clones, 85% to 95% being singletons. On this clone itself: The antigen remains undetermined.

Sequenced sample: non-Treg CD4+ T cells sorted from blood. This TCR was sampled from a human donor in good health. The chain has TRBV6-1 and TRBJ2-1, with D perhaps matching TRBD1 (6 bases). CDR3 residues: CASSEAGGSYNEQFF. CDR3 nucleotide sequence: TGTGCCAGCAGTGAAGCAGGGGGCTCCTACAATGAGCAGTTCTTC.